The 27 T cell receptor beta chains given below trace back to one sample, sequenced in a study of T cell repertoires in ileal Crohn's disease. Data came from immunoSEQ multiplex PCR; TCRdb stores just in-frame clones and leaves some out. The table lists tens of thousands of clones, around 80% of them singletons. Sequencing was done on a sample of ileal tissue. The receptors stem from an adult with Crohn's disease.

The chain combines TRBV19 with TRBJ2-3; 8 nucleotides agree with TRBD1. Germline CDR1 and CDR2: LNHDA and SQIVND (reference sequence). J gave up 5 bases and V 8 bases, and 9 bases lay outside the gene matches. CDR3 size: 14 residues. The chain's CDR3 is CASGQGASGDTQYF. The CDR3 region has the DNA TGTGCCAGTGGTCAGGGGGCGTCTGGAGATACGCAGTATTTT.

The chain recombines TRBV9 with TRBJ2-3; 7 bases agree with TRBD1. There are 15 residues in the CDR3. Germline values: CDR1 SGDLS, CDR2 YYNGEE. Trimming at V came to 3 bases and at J to 2 bases, leaving 6 bases not matched to a gene. The CDR3 nucleotides read TGTGCCAGCAGCGACAGGGGATGGGTCACAGATACGCAGTATTTT. Translating it yields CASSDRGWVTDTQYF.

V is TRBV7-9 and J is TRBJ2-1; D is possibly TRBD2 (5 bases). Looked up from germline, CDR1 is SEHNR and CDR2 is FQNEAQ (reference sequence). Trimming shortened V by 5 bases and J by 1 base, and 9 bases separated the two germline ends. The CDR3 sequence is 14 residues long. CDR3 bases: TGTGCCAGCAGCCCCCTAGCTTCCTACAATGAGCAGTTCTTC. Protein sequence: CASSPLASYNEQFF.

V usage is TRBV18 and J usage is TRBJ1-2, with a weak D call TRBD1 (6 bases). V gave up 1 base and J gave up 1 base, with 13 bases separating them. Per germline, CDR1 KGHSH and CDR2 LQKENI. The CDR3 contains 16 residues. The CDR3 DNA reads TGTGCCAGCTCACCACGACAGGCGCCCTTTAACTATGGCTACACCTTC. Its protein is CASSPRQAPFNYGYTF. Full variable domain (outside the CDR3, taken from reference TRBV18 and TRBJ1-2): NAGVMQNPRHLVRRRGQEARLRCSPMKGHSHVYWYRQLPEEGLKFMVYLQKENIIDESGMPKERFSAEFPKEGPSILRIQQVVRGDSAAYFCASSPRQAPFNYGYTFGSGTRLTVV.

The genes are TRBV11-3 and TRBJ2-3; maybe TRBD1 (6 bases). The CDR3 length is 12 residues. Deletions cut 3 bases from V and 5 bases from J, with 6 bases between. Germline V gene sequence: CDR1 SGHNT, CDR2 YENEEA. The chain's CDR3 is CASSFRGDTQYF. The CDR3, as DNA: TGTGCCAGCAGCTTCAGGGGAGATACGCAGTATTTT. The full variable domain, in which reference TRBV11-3 and TRBJ2-3 provide the parts outside the CDR3, is EAGVVQSPRYKIIEKKQPVAFWCNPISGHNTLYWYLQNLGQGPELLIRYENEEAVDDSQLPKDRFSAERLKGVDSTLKIQPAELGDSAVYLCASSFRGDTQYFGPGTRLTVL.

This chain links TRBV7-2 with TRBJ1-1, with D possibly being TRBD1 (6 bases). Trimming pared 1 base from V and 2 bases from J, leaving 14 bases between. This CDR3 is built from 16 residues. CDR1 and CDR2 (germline): SGHTA, FQGNSA. The CDR3: CASSLEAGAGNTEAFF. The CDR3 DNA is TGTGCCAGCAGCTTAGAGGCGGGGGCGGGTAACACTGAAGCTTTCTTT.

The CDR3 DNA sequence: TGTGCCAGCACTGCGGGTAGCGACACCGGGGAGCTGTTTTTT. Protein: CASTAGSDTGELFF. The chain joins TRBV7-9 to TRBJ2-2, with a tentative D call TRBD2 (5 bases). In germline, CDR1 is SEHNR, CDR2 FQNEAQ (reference sequence). The CDR3 consists of 14 residues. V was cut by 7 bases and J by 3 bases, with 12 bases left in between.

This clone was picked up one time. The chain is built from TRBV13 and TRBJ2-2; D possibly corresponds to TRBD2 (6 bases). Trimming took off 4 bases at V and 1 base at J, with 16 bases between the two ends. Germline V gene data show CDR1 as PRHDT and CDR2 as FYEKMQ (reference sequence). This CDR3 has 17 residues. The CDR3 is CASSYGAGRVNTGELFF. The CDR3 coding sequence is TGTGCCAGCAGCTACGGTGCGGGGCGGGTGAACACCGGGGAGCTGTTTTTT.

DNA for the CDR3: TGCGCCAGCAGCTCGGGACTAGGATACGAGCAGTACTTC. It codes for CASSSGLGYEQYF. The gene calls are TRBV4-3 and TRBJ2-7; 8 bases agree with TRBD2. There are 13 residues in the CDR3. Trimming at V came to 5 bases and at J to 4 bases, leaving 4 bases not matched to a gene. From germline, CDR1 is LGHNA and CDR2 YSLEER.

V is TRBV4-2 and J is TRBJ2-7; 7 bases agree with TRBD1. J lost 7 bases, V lost 4 bases, and 10 bases had no gene match. CDR1 is LGHNA, CDR2 YNFKEQ, per germline. The CDR3 length is 14 residues. CDR3 loop: CASSPDRVFEEQYF. The CDR3 coding sequence is TGTGCCAGCAGCCCTGACAGGGTCTTTGAGGAGCAGTACTTC.

The chain is built from TRBV10-2 and TRBJ1-1; TRBD1 might be the D (6 bases). CDR3 length equals 14 residues. Germline CDR1 is WSHSY and CDR2 is SAAADI. V was clipped by 2 bases and J by 6 bases, with 13 bases between them. CDR3 residues: CASSEQGTISEAFF. The CDR3 nucleotides are TGCGCCAGCAGTGAGCAGGGGACCATCTCTGAAGCTTTCTTT.

V is TRBV6-1 and J is TRBJ2-7; D is undetermined. The CDR3 totals 11 residues. The V gene lost 8 bases and the J gene lost 0 bases, with 5 bases spanning the gap. CDR1 MNHNS and CDR2 SASEGT come from the germline V gene. The CDR3 sequence is CASLSSYEQYF. In DNA form, the CDR3 reads TGTGCCAGCCTGAGCTCCTACGAGCAGTACTTC.

The J gene is TRBJ1-4, the V gene TRBV10-2, with D possibly matching TRBD1 (6 bases). Trimming left V 6 bases short and J 5 bases short, with 10 bases between. CDR1 and CDR2 from the germline V gene are WSHSY and SAAADI. The CDR3 extends over 13 amino acids. The CDR3 nucleotides read TGCGCCAGCAGCCCAGGGGCCAATGAAAAACTGTTTTTT. It is translated as CASSPGANEKLFF.

This chain joins TRBV7-9 and TRBJ1-1; perhaps TRBD1 as D (5 bases). CDR1 and CDR2 from the germline V gene are SEHNR and FQNEAQ (reference sequence). The CDR3 loop spans 16 amino acids. V shed 4 bases and J shed 6 bases, with 21 bases lying between them. CDR3 sequence (DNA): TGTGCCAGCAGCTCCTCCGGCAGGGCCGTTTCGGCTGAAGCTTTCTTT. This translates into CASSSSGRAVSAEAFF. Supplemented by reference TRBV7-9 and TRBJ1-1, the full variable domain reads DTGVSQNPRHKITKRGQNVTFRCDPISEHNRLYWYRQTLGQGPEFLTYFQNEAQLEKSRLLSDRFSAERPKGSFSTLEIQRTEQGDSAMYLCASSSSGRAVSAEAFFGQGTRLTVV.

The chain combines TRBV7-2 with TRBJ1-2; D is unclear. This CDR3 has 15 residues. V dropped 7 bases and J dropped 8 bases, with 23 bases sitting between them. Germline V gene sequence: CDR1 SGHTA, CDR2 FQGNSA. The CDR3 loop is CASTPEVWLISGYTF. DNA for the CDR3: TGTGCCAGCACCCCCGAAGTATGGCTTATTTCAGGCTACACCTTC. Full variable domain (outside the CDR3, taken from reference TRBV7-2 and TRBJ1-2): GAGVSQSPSNKVTEKGKDVELRCDPISGHTALYWYRQSLGQGLEFLIYFQGNSAPDKSGLPSDRFSAERTGGSVSTLTIQRTQQEDSAVYLCASTPEVWLISGYTFGSGTRLTVV.

This clone showed up just once. The V call is TRBV4-2, the J call TRBJ2-7, with 10 bases matching TRBD1. The CDR3 is 14 amino acids. With V trimmed by 4 bases and J by 2 bases, 2 bases remained unmatched. Germline loops: CDR1 LGHNA, CDR2 YNFKEQ. Written as DNA, the CDR3 is TGTGCCAGCAGCCGAGGACAGGGGGCCTACGAGCAGTACTTC. It specifies CASSRGQGAYEQYF.

V usage is TRBV6-1 and J usage is TRBJ2-1; TRBD2 agrees at 10 bases. Germline CDR1 reads MNHNS; CDR2 reads SASEGT. V lost 4 bases and J lost 3; bases outside the gene matches: 3. CDR3 length equals 15 residues. Written as DNA, the CDR3 is TGTGCCAGCAGTGGGACTAGCGGAGTCTACAATGAGCAGTTCTTC. Protein: CASSGTSGVYNEQFF.

The V call is TRBV7-9, the J call TRBJ2-2; the match to TRBD1 covers 8 bases. CDR1 and CDR2 (germline): SEHNR, FQNEAQ (reference sequence). Germline trimming cut 5 bases from V and 4 bases from J; bases unmatched to any gene: 6. The CDR3 length is 15 residues. This CDR3 is CASSAPGGGTGELFF. In DNA form, the CDR3 reads TGTGCCAGCAGCGCACCAGGGGGCGGCACCGGGGAGCTGTTTTTT.

The J gene is TRBJ1-2, the V gene TRBV4-3; TRBD1 is a possible D gene (6 bases). The V end was cut by 1 base, the J end by 8 bases, with 17 bases between. Per the germline V gene, CDR1 is LGHNA and CDR2 is YSLEER. The CDR3 runs to 15 residues. CDR3: CASSQALGQRGGYTF. In DNA, the CDR3 is TGCGCCAGCAGCCAAGCTCTCGGACAGAGAGGAGGCTACACCTTC.

V gene TRBV10-3 combines with J gene TRBJ1-3, with TRBD1 matching over 7 bases. Germline V gene data show CDR1 as ENHRY and CDR2 as SYGVKD. V was clipped by 6 bases and J by 3 bases; unmatched bases: 5. The CDR3 length is 14 residues. CDR3 in DNA: TGTGCCATCAGCTACGACAGGGATGGAAACACCATATATTTT. It is translated as CAISYDRDGNTIYF.

V gene TRBV6-5 combines with J gene TRBJ2-7, with D unclear. Trimming removed 5 bases at V and 7 bases at J, with 21 bases between. The CDR3 contains 15 residues. Germline CDR1 MNHEY, CDR2 SVGAGI. In DNA form, the CDR3 reads TGTGCCAGCAGTCAGCTGCGGATCAATACGCGGGAGCAGTACTTC. This codes for CASSQLRINTREQYF.

The genes are TRBV6-6 and TRBJ2-7; TRBD2 might be the D (5 bases). Looked up from germline, CDR1 is MNHNY and CDR2 is SVGAGI (reference sequence). Trimming took off 6 bases at V and 7 bases at J, with 13 bases between the two ends. This CDR3 spans 12 amino acids. CDR3 in DNA: TGTGCCAGCAGAGGTACGGGATGGGAGCAGTACTTC. Its translation is CASRGTGWEQYF.

This clone was found a few times. The chain employs TRBV15 and TRBJ2-5, with 9 bases lining up with TRBD1. Per germline, CDR1 LNHNV and CDR2 YYDKDF (reference sequence). V was clipped by 0 bases and J by 5 bases; unmatched bases: 4. This CDR3 has 15 amino acids. The CDR3 sequence: CATSRDTGGRETQYF. The CDR3 region has the DNA TGTGCCACCAGCAGAGATACAGGGGGCAGGGAGACCCAGTACTTC.

The rearrangement joins TRBV25-1 to TRBJ1-6, with D possibly TRBD1 on 6 matching bases. Trimming took off 4 bases at V and 10 bases at J, with 14 bases between the two ends. Germline V gene data show CDR1 as MGHDK and CDR2 as SYGVNS. This CDR3 region has 14 residues. The CDR3 nucleotides read TGTGCCAGCAGTGCAACAGGGAGCAGCTCACCCCTCCACTTT. Translating it yields CASSATGSSSPLHF.

The V call is TRBV25-1, the J call TRBJ1-5; a weak D match, TRBD1 (5 bases). The CDR3 contains 14 residues. Germline lookup yields CDR1 MGHDK and CDR2 SYGVNS. V was shortened by 3 bases and J by 6 bases, with 12 bases between the two germline ends. CDR3 region: CASSDAQGSQPQHF. CDR3 nucleotides: TGTGCCAGCAGTGATGCCCAGGGCAGTCAGCCCCAGCATTTT.

This chain links TRBV12-5 with TRBJ1-3; 7 bases match TRBD1. The CDR3 has 13 amino acids. Germline trimming cut 5 bases from V and 2 bases from J; bases unmatched to any gene: 0. Germline assignment: CDR1 LGHNT and CDR2 FRNRAP. CDR3 in amino acids: CASGTGAGNTIYF. In nucleotides, the CDR3 is TGTGCTAGTGGTACAGGGGCTGGAAACACCATATATTTT. Full variable domain (remainder filled in from reference TRBV12-5 and TRBJ1-3): DARVTQTPRHKVTEMGQEVTMRCQPILGHNTVFWYRQTMMQGLELLAYFRNRAPLDDSGMPKDRFSAEMPDATLATLKIQPSEPRDSAVYFCASGTGAGNTIYFGEGSWLTVV.

This clone was seen more than once but under ten times. This sequence joins TRBV27 and TRBJ1-2; 9 bases map to TRBD1. The CDR3 length is 15 residues. Per germline, CDR1 MNHEY and CDR2 SMNVEV (reference sequence). J gave up 3 bases and V 4 bases, and 6 bases lay outside the gene matches. The CDR3 nucleotides are TGTGCCAGCAGTTCCCCCGGACAGGGGTACTATGGCTACACCTTC. Translated, it gives CASSSPGQGYYGYTF.